The 17 T cell receptor beta chains given below trace back to one sample, sequenced in a study of control samples from healthy donors and cancer patients. Only in-frame clones appear in the TCRdb table, and some are missing; sequencing was by immunoSEQ multiplex PCR. Counted here are tens of thousands of clones, over 75% occurring once; the ten biggest clones make up 3% to 4.5%. The material sequenced was blood. These TCRs come from a woman aged 45-65 years in good health.

This rearrangement joins TRBV7-3 to TRBJ2-1; the D gene is possibly TRBD2 (6 bases). The CDR3 contains 13 residues. CDR1 and CDR2 from the germline V gene are SGHTA and FQGTGA. V was trimmed by 0 bases and J by 7 bases, leaving 7 bases between them. This chain's CDR3 is CASSLTGRNEQFF. CDR3 in DNA: TGTGCCAGCAGCTTAACGGGGAGGAATGAGCAGTTCTTC.

J is TRBJ1-1 and V is TRBV7-9; D possibly corresponds to TRBD1 (5 bases). Trimming took 5 bases from V and 2 from J, leaving 12 bases between them. Germline CDR1 and CDR2: SEHNR and FQNEAQ (reference sequence). This CDR3 comprises 14 residues. The CDR3, as DNA: TGTGCCAGCAGCGTATTGGGGCGAAACACTGAAGCTTTCTTT. Protein product: CASSVLGRNTEAFF.

This rearrangement joins TRBV25-1 to TRBJ2-5, with D possibly being TRBD1 or TRBD2 (6 bases each). The CDR3 runs 14 residues. V was cut by 0 bases and J by 5 bases, with 10 bases left in between. Germline lookup yields CDR1 MGHDK and CDR2 SYGVNS. This CDR3 reads CASSEYRGGETQYF. The CDR3 DNA reads as TGTGCCAGCAGTGAATATCGAGGGGGGGAGACCCAGTACTTC.

CDR3 protein: CASSLSWVGNSGNTIYF. Here the CDR3 DNA reads TGTGCCAGCAGTTTATCCTGGGTCGGGAACTCTGGAAACACCATATATTTT. The chain couples TRBV27 to TRBJ1-3; no firm D call. V shed 0 bases and J shed 0 bases, with 12 bases lying between them. Germline CDR1 is MNHEY and CDR2 is SMNVEV (reference sequence). The CDR3 is 17 amino acids.

The rearrangement uses TRBV6-6 and TRBJ2-7, with 8 bases identical to TRBD1. Germline loops: CDR1 MNHNY, CDR2 SVGAGI (reference sequence). V lost 2 bases, J lost 5 bases, and 5 bases stayed unmatched. The CDR3 length is 14 residues. CDR3 bases: TGTGCCAGCAGTTACAAAGGACAGGGAGACGAGCAGTACTTC. This sequence encodes CASSYKGQGDEQYF.

This clone was seen just once. The V call is TRBV10-3, the J call TRBJ2-3; tentative D call: TRBD2 (6 bases). The ends were cut back, 8 bases at V and 2 bases at J, with 11 bases in the middle. Germline-derived CDR1 and CDR2 are ENHRY and SYGVKD. CDR3 size: 13 residues. CDR3: CAIGGADTDTQYF. CDR3 sequence (DNA): TGTGCCATCGGAGGGGCCGACACAGATACGCAGTATTTT.

This chain links TRBV6-5 with TRBJ2-7; 11 positions agree with TRBD2. Germline CDR1 reads MNHEY; CDR2 reads SVGAGI. V was pared by 6 bases and J by 5 bases, with 3 bases of the junction left unmatched. The CDR3 has 13 residues. The CDR3 DNA reads TGTGCCAGCAGACTAGCGGGAGTCCACGAGCAGTACTTC. It yields the protein CASRLAGVHEQYF.

The chain links TRBV10-3 to TRBJ2-5, with D tentatively TRBD1 (6 bases). The CDR3 loop spans 14 amino acids. Germline CDR1 is ENHRY and CDR2 is SYGVKD. V was cut by 8 bases and J by 2 bases, with 15 bases left in between. The CDR3: CAIGSWTAQETQYF. Here the CDR3 DNA reads TGTGCCATCGGGTCCTGGACAGCTCAAGAGACCCAGTACTTC.

The gene calls are TRBV27 and TRBJ1-4; D possibly corresponds to TRBD1 (5 bases). The V gene's germline CDR1 is MNHEY and CDR2 SMNVEV (reference sequence). CDR3 length equals 15 residues. The V end lost 8 bases, the J end lost 10 bases, and 23 bases lay between the germline ends. The CDR3 is CASFGSGTGEGKLFF. The CDR3 DNA reads as TGTGCCAGCTTCGGTTCCGGGACTGGGGAGGGAAAACTGTTTTTT.

The chain has TRBV12-3 or TRBV12-4 and TRBJ1-4; D not certain. The CDR3 sequence is 12 residues long. V dropped 5 bases and J dropped 8 bases, with 9 bases sitting between them. CDR3 nucleotides: TGTGCCAGCAGTGAGCTGGGGGAAAAACTGTTTTTT. Translated: CASSELGEKLFF.

V gene TRBV6-9 combines with J gene TRBJ2-2; 7 nucleotides match TRBD1. The CDR3 covers 15 residues. Germline lookup yields CDR1 MNHGY and CDR2 SVAAGI. The V and J ends lost 8 bases and 3 bases, in that order; junction bases with no gene match: 9. The CDR3 sequence: CASLPRQGDTGELFF. The CDR3 DNA reads as TGTGCCAGCCTCCCCCGACAGGGAGACACCGGGGAGCTGTTTTTT.

The chain combines TRBV10-1 with TRBJ2-1; D call uncertain. The CDR3 runs to 14 residues. Germline V CDR1 and CDR2: WNHNN, SYGVQD (reference sequence). V was cut by 5 bases and J by 5 bases, with 13 bases left in between. The CDR3 loop is CASSMSSADNEQFF. CDR3 bases: TGCGCCAGCAGTATGTCCAGCGCTGACAATGAGCAGTTCTTC.

The chain has TRBV3-1 (or the pseudogene TRBV3-2) and TRBJ1-5; D is perhaps TRBD1 (5 bases). The CDR3 has 14 amino acids. Trimming left V 1 base short and J 6 bases short, with 10 bases between. CDR1 and CDR2 from the germline V gene are LGHDT and YNNKEL (reference sequence). The CDR3 DNA follows: TGTGCCAGCAGCCAAGGCAGGGTCGCTCAGCCCCAGCATTTT. This sequence encodes CASSQGRVAQPQHF.

The rearrangement uses TRBV6-7 and TRBJ2-5, with 7 bases aligning to TRBD1. TRBV6-7 is designated an ORF whose function remains uncertain. This CDR3 has 16 amino acids. V shed 2 bases, J shed 2 bases, and the junction held 8 bases outside the gene matches. This CDR3 reads CASSYPYGTAQETQYF. The CDR3 DNA sequence: TGTGCCAGCAGTTACCCCTACGGGACAGCACAAGAGACCCAGTACTTC.

The gene calls are TRBV6-5 and TRBJ2-3; 11 bases agree with TRBD2. The V and J ends lost 4 bases and 5 bases, in that order; junction bases with no gene match: 8. The CDR3 spans 16 residues. Germline CDR1 reads MNHEY; CDR2 reads SVGAGI. For the CDR3, the DNA is TGTGCCAGCAGTTCCCGACTAGCGGGGAGCGTAGATACGCAGTATTTT. Its translation: CASSSRLAGSVDTQYF.

This clone was seen once. The chain is built from TRBV9 and TRBJ2-1, with 8 bases that match TRBD2. The CDR3 has 19 residues. Trimming took 4 bases from V and 6 from J; bases not matched to a gene: 21. The germline V gene has CDR1 SGDLS and CDR2 YYNGEE. The CDR3 sequence: CASSKQPTSETSRSNEQFF. As DNA, the CDR3 is TGTGCCAGCAGCAAACAACCGACTAGCGAGACGTCCCGCTCCAATGAGCAGTTCTTC. Full variable domain (outside the CDR3, taken from reference TRBV9 and TRBJ2-1): DSGVTQTPKHLITATGQRVTLRCSPRSGDLSVYWYQQSLDQGLQFLIQYYNGEERAKGNILERFSAQQFPDLHSELNLSSLELGDSALYFCASSKQPTSETSRSNEQFFGPGTRLTVL.

The rearrangement uses TRBV5-4 and TRBJ2-1, with 14 bases that match TRBD2. Looked up from germline, CDR1 is SGHNT and CDR2 is YYREEE (reference sequence). This CDR3 comprises 15 residues. Trimming removed 4 bases from V and 4 bases from J; junction bases left unmatched: 1. The CDR3 nucleotides read TGTGCCAGCAGCCGGACTAGCGGGAGGTACAATGAGCAGTTCTTC. This sequence encodes CASSRTSGRYNEQFF. The full variable domain, rest sourced from reference TRBV5-4 and TRBJ2-1, is ETGVTQSPTHLIKTRGQQVTLRCSSQSGHNTVSWYQQALGQGPQFIFQYYREEENGRGNFPPRFSGLQFPNYSSELNVNALELDDSALYLCASSRTSGRYNEQFFGPGTRLTVL.